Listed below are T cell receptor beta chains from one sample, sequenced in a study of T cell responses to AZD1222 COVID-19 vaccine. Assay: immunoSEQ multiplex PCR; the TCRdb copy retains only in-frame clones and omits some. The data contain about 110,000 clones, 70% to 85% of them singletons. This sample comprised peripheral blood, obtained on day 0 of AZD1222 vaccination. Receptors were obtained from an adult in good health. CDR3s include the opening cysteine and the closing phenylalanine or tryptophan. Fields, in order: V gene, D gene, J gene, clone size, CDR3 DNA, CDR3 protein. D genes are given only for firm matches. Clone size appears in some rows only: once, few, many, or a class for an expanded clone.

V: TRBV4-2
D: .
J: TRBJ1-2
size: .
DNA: TGTGCCAGCAGCCAGGACCTGGACAGCCACTATGGCTACACCTTC
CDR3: CASSQDLDSHYGYTF

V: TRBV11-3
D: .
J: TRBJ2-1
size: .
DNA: TGTGCCAGCAGTCCCCCCCTTGGGAAGGACAATGAGCAGTTCTTC
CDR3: CASSPPLGKDNEQFF

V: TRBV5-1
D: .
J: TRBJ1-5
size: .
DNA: TGCGCCAGCAGCTTGGGCGCAGGGCAGCCCCAGCATTTT
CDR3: CASSLGAGQPQHF

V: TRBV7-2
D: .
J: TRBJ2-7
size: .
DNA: TGTGCCAGCAGCTTAGATCGGTTCGGAGGGTCCGAGCAGTACTTC
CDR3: CASSLDRFGGSEQYF

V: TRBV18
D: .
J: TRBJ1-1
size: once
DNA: TGTGCCAGCTCACGGGAGGCGGTTGTCGGGCCTGAAGCTTTCTTT
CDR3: CASSREAVVGPEAFF

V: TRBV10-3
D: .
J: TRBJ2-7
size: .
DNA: TGTGCCATCAGTGAGGCGTGGACTGGGAACGAGCAGTACTTC
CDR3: CAISEAWTGNEQYF

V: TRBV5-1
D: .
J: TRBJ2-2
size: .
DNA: TGCGCCAGCCTGGCGCCGGGGGCGGCGGAGCTGTTTTTT
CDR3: CASLAPGAAELFF

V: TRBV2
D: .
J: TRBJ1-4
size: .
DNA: TGTGCCAGCATTGGGGGGCGCCTTAGTAATGAAAAACTGTTTTTT
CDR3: CASIGGRLSNEKLFF

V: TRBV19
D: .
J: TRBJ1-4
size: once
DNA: TGTGCCAGTAGTCGTAGACAGAGACCTGCAACTAATGAAAAACTGTTTTTT
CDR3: CASSRRQRPATNEKLFF

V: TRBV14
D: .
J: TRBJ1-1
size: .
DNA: TGTGCCAGCAGCGAACAGCTGAACACTGAAGCTTTCTTT
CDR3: CASSEQLNTEAFF

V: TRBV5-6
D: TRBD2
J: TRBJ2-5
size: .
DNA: TGTGCCAGCAGCTTCGCGGTCGGGAGCGGGGGGCAAGAGACCCAGTACTTC
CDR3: CASSFAVGSGGQETQYF

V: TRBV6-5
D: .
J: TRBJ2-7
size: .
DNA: TGTGCCAGCAGTTACTCCCTACTTGGCGAGCAGTACTTC
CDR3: CASSYSLLGEQYF

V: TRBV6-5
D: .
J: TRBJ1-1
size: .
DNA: TGTGCCAGCAGCGACCACCCGGCCCGAGAAGCTTTCTTT
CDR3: CASSDHPAREAFF

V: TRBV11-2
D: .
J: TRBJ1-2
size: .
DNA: TGTGCCAGCAGCGCCGGGGAGGGCTGGGGTGGCTACACCTTC
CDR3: CASSAGEGWGGYTF

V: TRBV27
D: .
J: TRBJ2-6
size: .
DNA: TGTGCCAGCAGCCGGGGACTGACCTCCTCTGGGGCCAACGTCCTGACTTTC
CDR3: CASSRGLTSSGANVLTF

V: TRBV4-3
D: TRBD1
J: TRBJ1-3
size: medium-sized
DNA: TGCGCCAGCAGCCAGGACGTACAGGGGGCAGGTGGAAACACCATATATTTT
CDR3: CASSQDVQGAGGNTIYF